These 30 T cell receptor beta chains originate from one sample sequenced in a study of vaccination effects on CD4 cells after COVID-19. Before sequencing, viral peptide pools were used by the ViraFEST assay to expand antigen-specific CD4+ T cells. Cells that had been cultured for roughly ten days were the source of isolated CD4+ T cells. Vaccinated participants had no history of SARS-CoV-2 infection and tested negative for nucleocapsid antibodies. For these TCRs, the target antigens are not known. Assay: immunoSEQ multiplex PCR; the TCRdb copy retains only in-frame clones and omits some. The data contain around 71,000 clones, around 72% of them singletons. The specimen comprised CD4+ T cells from PBMCs cultured with HCoV-OC43 spike peptides, sampled before COVID-19 vaccination. The subset was: HCoV-OC43 spike overlapping peptide pool stimulation. These receptors originate from a human donor who received a COVID-19 vaccine.

This clone was seen a handful of times. CDR3 DNA: TGTGCCAGCAGCACCCGACAGGACTCTGGAAACACCATATATTTT. Encoded protein: CASSTRQDSGNTIYF. The chain carries TRBV7-8 and TRBJ1-3; TRBD1 is a possible D gene (6 bases). The germline gives CDR1 SGHVS, CDR2 FQNEAQ. V shed 5 bases and J shed 0 bases, with 11 bases lying between them. There are 15 residues in the CDR3. The full variable domain, completed using reference TRBV7-8 and TRBJ1-3, is GAGVSQSPRYKVAKRGQDVALRCDPISGHVSLFWYQQALGQGPEFLTYFQNEAQLDKSGLPSDRFFAERPEGSVSTLKIQRTQQEDSAVYLCASSTRQDSGNTIYFGEGSWLTVV.

This chain links TRBV6-5 with TRBJ2-2; 9 bases line up with TRBD1. Germline lookup yields CDR1 MNHEY and CDR2 SVGAGI. The CDR3 sequence is 16 residues long. The V gene end was trimmed by 2 bases and the J gene end by 4 bases; junction bases not matched to a gene: 5. Here the CDR3 reads CASSYGDRVTTGELFF. The CDR3 coding sequence is TGTGCCAGCAGTTACGGGGACAGGGTAACCACCGGGGAGCTGTTTTTT.

In its sample, this clone was seen a few times. The J gene is TRBJ1-1, the V gene TRBV6-5; tentative D call: TRBD1 (5 bases). CDR3 length equals 13 residues. Looked up from germline, CDR1 is MNHEY and CDR2 is SVGAGI. The V end lost 6 bases, the J end lost 1 base, and 9 bases lay between the germline ends. The CDR3, as DNA: TGTGCCAGCAGGACCCAGGGGAACACTGAAGCTTTCTTT. Its protein is CASRTQGNTEAFF.

This sequence joins TRBV18 and TRBJ2-6; D gene unclear. V gave up 5 bases and J gave up 0 bases, with 14 bases separating them. Germline assignment: CDR1 KGHSH and CDR2 LQKENI. The CDR3 runs to 17 residues. As DNA, the CDR3 is TGTGCCAGCTCAGAACAATATTCGGGCTCTGGGGCCAACGTCCTGACTTTC. It is translated as CASSEQYSGSGANVLTF. The full variable domain, completed using reference TRBV18 and TRBJ2-6, is NAGVMQNPRHLVRRRGQEARLRCSPMKGHSHVYWYRQLPEEGLKFMVYLQKENIIDESGMPKERFSAEFPKEGPSILRIQQVVRGDSAAYFCASSEQYSGSGANVLTFGAGSRLTVL.

This chain joins TRBV9 and TRBJ2-3; D unclear. Between the trimmed V and J ends, which lost 4 bases and 8 bases, there was a span of 11 bases. This CDR3 has 12 residues. The V gene's germline CDR1 is SGDLS and CDR2 YYNGEE. CDR3 nucleotide sequence: TGTGCCAGCAGCCCCCGGCCGGGTACGCAGTATTTT. Encoded protein: CASSPRPGTQYF.

CDR3 nucleotides: TGCGCCAGCAGCTTTTCGTCGGGGAACACTGAAGCTTTCTTT. It translates to CASSFSSGNTEAFF. The genes are TRBV5-1 and TRBJ1-1; D is ambiguous. Germline CDR1 and CDR2: SGHRS and YFSETQ. The CDR3 totals 14 residues. The V end lost 2 bases, the J end lost 1 base, and 9 bases lay between the germline ends.

This clone was recorded only once. The rearrangement links TRBV6-6 to TRBJ2-2; D ambiguous. The CDR3 is made up of 14 amino acids. Trimming pared 2 bases from V and 1 base from J, leaving 5 bases between. Germline V lookup: CDR1 MNHNY, CDR2 SVGAGI (reference sequence). This CDR3 reads CASSYRMNTGELFF. The CDR3 DNA is TGTGCCAGCAGTTACAGGATGAACACCGGGGAGCTGTTTTTT.

This chain links TRBV24-1 with TRBJ2-3, with 10 bases that match TRBD2. This CDR3 is built from 14 residues. Trimming took 7 bases from V and 6 from J; bases not matched to a gene: 6. Germline V lookup: CDR1 KGHDR, CDR2 SFDVKD. The CDR3 loop is CATRASGGVDTQYF. As DNA, the CDR3 is TGTGCCACCAGAGCAAGCGGGGGGGTGGATACGCAGTATTTT.

This sequence joins TRBV10-1 and TRBJ2-3, with TRBD2 matching 12 bases. V was pared by 6 bases and J by 3 bases, with 7 bases of the junction left unmatched. The CDR3 runs 16 residues. Germline CDR1 and CDR2: WNHNN and SYGVQD (reference sequence). The CDR3 sequence: CASSEASGGATDTQYF. In nucleotides, the CDR3 is TGCGCCAGCAGCGAGGCTAGCGGGGGGGCTACAGATACGCAGTATTTT.

The chain links TRBV6-4 to TRBJ1-6; TRBD1 matches 8 bases. V shed 6 bases, J shed 1 base, and the junction held 8 bases outside the gene matches. Germline CDR1 is MRHNA and CDR2 is SNTAGT. The CDR3 runs to 17 residues. The CDR3 DNA is TGTGCCAGCAGGTCCGGGACAGGCTCGTCCTATAATTCACCCCTCCACTTT. Residues: CASRSGTGSSYNSPLHF.

In DNA, the CDR3 is TGTGCCAGCAGCTTAGGGTTGTCTTCGGGCTACGAGCAGTACGTC. Translating gives CASSLGLSSGYEQYV. The chain employs TRBV7-8 and TRBJ2-7; no firm D call. The ends were cut back, 1 base at V and 3 bases at J, with 13 bases in the middle. The CDR3 sequence is 15 residues long. Per germline, CDR1 SGHVS and CDR2 FQNEAQ.

The chain recombines TRBV4-1 with TRBJ2-5; 9 bases agree with TRBD1. Germline V gene data show CDR1 as MGHRA and CDR2 as YSYEKL. V shed 4 bases, J shed 5 bases, and the junction held 17 bases outside the gene matches. This CDR3 region has 18 residues. CDR3 DNA: TGCGCCAGCAGCCGCCTCAGGGTGGGGACAGGGTCGGAGGAGACCCAGTACTTC. This codes for CASSRLRVGTGSEETQYF.

V and J are TRBV6-2 or TRBV6-3 and TRBJ2-3; TRBD2 agrees at 11 bases. The germline V gene has CDR1 MNHEY and CDR2 SVGEGT. The CDR3 has 15 amino acids. The trim removed 6 bases at V and 2 bases at J, leaving 4 bases unmatched. CDR3 sequence: CASSGLAGYTDTQYF. In DNA form, the CDR3 reads TGTGCCAGCAGCGGACTAGCGGGCTACACAGATACGCAGTATTTT.

The gene calls are TRBV12-5 and TRBJ2-1, with D uncertain. V lost 0 bases and J 3 bases, leaving 6 bases between the germline ends. The germline CDR1 and CDR2 sequences are LGHNT and FRNRAP. CDR3 length: 14 residues. This CDR3 is CASGLVAVYNEQFF. The DNA of the CDR3 is TGTGCTAGTGGTTTGGTAGCTGTCTACAATGAGCAGTTCTTC.

V gene TRBV11-2 combines with J gene TRBJ1-5; D gene unclear. This CDR3 is 19 amino acids long. From germline, CDR1 is SGHAT and CDR2 FQNNGV. Deletions cut 5 bases from V and 4 bases from J, with 27 bases between. CDR3 in DNA: TGTGCCAGCAGCCCCCCGGATAGGGCCCTCCGTATCGGAAATCAGCCCCAGCATTTT. Its protein product is CASSPPDRALRIGNQPQHF.

The V gene is TRBV6-2 or TRBV6-3, the J gene TRBJ2-3; 8 bases line up with TRBD2. CDR3 length: 15 residues. Germline CDR1 is MNHEY and CDR2 is SVGEGT. J gave up 2 bases and V 4 bases, and 5 bases lay outside the gene matches. CDR3 nucleotide sequence: TGTGCCAGCAGTTCGCCTAGCGGGCTCACAGATACGCAGTATTTT. Protein product: CASSSPSGLTDTQYF.

This clone was seen a handful of times. This rearrangement joins TRBV10-1 to TRBJ1-1; maybe TRBD1 (5 bases). CDR1 is WNHNN and CDR2 is SYGVQD in the germline V gene (reference sequence). With 0 bases removed from V and 8 bases from J, the gap between germline ends came to 7 bases. The CDR3 sequence is 12 residues long. The CDR3 sequence: CASSESGEEAFF. CDR3 in DNA: TGCGCCAGCAGTGAGTCGGGGGAGGAAGCTTTCTTT.

The V gene is TRBV7-8, the J gene TRBJ1-1; D call uncertain. The CDR3 runs 14 residues. V was clipped by 1 base and J by 5 bases, with 11 bases between them. CDR1 and CDR2 from the germline V gene are SGHVS and FQNEAQ. CDR3 in amino acids: CASSLVGGETEAFF. CDR3 coding DNA: TGTGCCAGCAGCTTAGTTGGCGGCGAGACTGAAGCTTTCTTT.

The chain couples TRBV7-2 to TRBJ1-4; 9 bases agree with TRBD1. V was clipped by 1 base and J by 7 bases; unmatched bases: 1. The CDR3 is made up of 14 amino acids. Germline loops: CDR1 SGHTA, CDR2 FQGNSA. The CDR3 is CASSLDRGLEKLFF. DNA for the CDR3: TGTGCCAGCAGCTTAGACAGGGGGCTTGAAAAACTGTTTTTT.

The V gene is TRBV20-1, the J gene TRBJ2-5; no clear D. The CDR3 is 12 residues long. Trimming removed 3 bases at V and 5 bases at J, with 10 bases between. Germline CDR1 DFQATT, CDR2 SNEGSKA (reference sequence). The CDR3 reads CSASLRRETQYF. The CDR3 DNA reads as TGCAGTGCTAGTTTGCGGCGCGAGACCCAGTACTTC.

This rearrangement joins TRBV28 to TRBJ2-2, with TRBD2 as a possible D gene (5 bases). Germline assignment: CDR1 MDHEN and CDR2 SYDVKM. V lost 6 bases and J lost 7, with 21 bases in between. CDR3 length equals 16 residues. The CDR3 spells CASSTLDGIGIGELFF. The CDR3 DNA reads TGTGCCAGCAGCACCCTGGACGGGATCGGGATCGGGGAGCTGTTTTTT.

The J gene is TRBJ1-4, the V gene TRBV7-8, with TRBD1 identical over 7 bases. V was clipped by 5 bases and J by 5 bases; unmatched bases: 17. This CDR3 is built from 18 residues. The V gene's germline CDR1 is SGHVS and CDR2 FQNEAQ. The CDR3 DNA reads as TGTGCCAGCAGCGCCAACTCCCGGGGGGACAGATTCAATGAAAAACTGTTTTTT. Encoded protein: CASSANSRGDRFNEKLFF.

This clone was recorded a few times. The CDR3 DNA reads as TGTGCCAGCAGTGAAAAAGGGGGCGGCTACGAGCAGTACGTC. This encodes CASSEKGGGYEQYV. The J gene is TRBJ2-7, the V gene TRBV6-1, with 7 bases fitting TRBD1. Losses at the gene ends were 2 bases for V and 3 bases for J; bases not matched to a gene: 4. Germline CDR1 is MNHNS and CDR2 is SASEGT. The CDR3 length is 14 residues.

The CDR3 loop is CASSGNRDYNEQFF. The CDR3 DNA is TGTGCCAGTAGTGGGAACAGGGATTACAATGAGCAGTTCTTC. The J gene is TRBJ2-1, the V gene TRBV19; possible D gene TRBD1, 6 bases. The CDR3 covers 14 residues. CDR1 and CDR2 (germline): LNHDA, SQIVND (reference sequence). V lost 5 bases, J lost 4 bases, and 12 bases lay in between. Supplemented by reference TRBV19 and TRBJ2-1, the full variable domain reads DGGITQSPKYLFRKEGQNVTLSCEQNLNHDAMYWYRQDPGQGLRLIYYSQIVNDFQKGDIAEGYSVSREKKESFPLTVTSAQKNPTAFYLCASSGNRDYNEQFFGPGTRLTVL.

The rearrangement uses TRBV5-4 and TRBJ2-7; possible D gene TRBD2, 5 bases. The CDR3 contains 14 residues. Trimming removed 7 bases at V and 2 bases at J, with 16 bases between. Per germline, CDR1 SGHNT and CDR2 YYREEE (reference sequence). DNA of the CDR3: TGTGCCAGCCCATCGGGGTGGGCCCCCTACGAGCAGTACGTC. This translates into CASPSGWAPYEQYV.

In its sample, this clone was seen once. V and J are TRBV18 and TRBJ2-5, with D possibly matching TRBD1 (8 bases). The CDR3 is made up of 18 amino acids. CDR1 KGHSH and CDR2 LQKENI come from the germline V gene. Trimming cost V 6 bases and J 2 bases, with 25 bases left between them. The CDR3 here is CASSLESRGRAGQETQYF. DNA of the CDR3: TGTGCCAGCTCGCTGGAGAGCAGGGGGCGAGCGGGACAAGAGACCCAGTACTTC.

This clone was recorded only once. The J gene is TRBJ2-5, the V gene TRBV10-3; a possible D gene is TRBD1 (6 bases). The CDR3 loop spans 12 amino acids. V lost 6 bases and J 3 bases, leaving 8 bases between the germline ends. Germline V CDR1 and CDR2: ENHRY, SYGVKD. The CDR3 DNA reads as TGTGCCATCAGCAACAGGGAAGAGACCCAGTACTTC. Encoded protein: CAISNREETQYF.

This chain links TRBV5-1 with TRBJ2-5; 12 bases are shared with TRBD2. The CDR3 runs to 17 residues. The V gene end was trimmed by 3 bases and the J gene end by 5 bases; junction bases not matched to a gene: 11. Germline V gene lookup returns CDR1 SGHRS and CDR2 YFSETQ. This chain's CDR3 is CASSSTGTSGLGETQYF. The CDR3 DNA sequence: TGCGCCAGCAGCTCCACCGGGACTAGCGGGCTAGGGGAGACCCAGTACTTC.

This clone was counted a single time. The V call is TRBV18, the J call TRBJ1-5; unclear D gene. The CDR3 loop spans 15 amino acids. Germline assignment: CDR1 KGHSH and CDR2 LQKENI. V lost 3 bases and J lost 1, with 10 bases in between. This chain's CDR3 is CASSPSITSNQPQHF. The CDR3 DNA follows: TGTGCCAGCTCACCCTCTATAACAAGCAATCAGCCCCAGCATTTT.

The V gene is TRBV10-3, the J gene TRBJ1-1, with 7 positions matching TRBD1. CDR1 is ENHRY, CDR2 SYGVKD, per germline. V gave up 1 base and J gave up 7 bases; unmatched junction bases: 9. CDR3 length: 15 amino acids. The CDR3 DNA follows: TGTGCCATCAGTGAGTTGACAGGGCGAGGCAATGAAGCTTTCTTT. Its protein is CAISELTGRGNEAFF.